This paragraph reports one T cell receptor (beta chain). Its target is not known. V was cut by 0 bases and J by 6 bases, with 11 bases left in between. The CDR3 runs 14 residues. The germline CDR1 and CDR2 sequences are SGHNT and YYREEE (reference sequence). This record comes from a study of long-term antiretroviral therapy in people with HIV. About the research overall: The study's earliest collections predate the 2015 immediate-ART recommendation by about a decade.

Runs used v3.0 of the immunoSEQ assay and were done at survey level. Assay: immunoSEQ multiplex PCR; the TCRdb copy retains only in-frame clones and omits some. The sample yields roughly 28,000 clones, around 95% seen once. General observations from the study: Post-ART, diversity grew, though it stayed under transplant donor control levels.

Specimen: unsorted PBMCs, collected 5.3 years after starting antiretroviral therapy. The chain couples TRBV5-4 to TRBJ2-3, with D unclear. The sequence was collected from a man between 45 and 60 years old with HIV. The CDR3 region is CASSLGLQTDTQYF. Here the CDR3 DNA reads TGTGCCAGCAGCTTGGGATTGCAGACGGATACGCAGTATTTT.